Listed below are T cell receptor beta chains from one sample, sequenced in a study of cytomegalovirus exposure and HLA in healthy donors. This table comes from immunoSEQ multiplex PCR, and its TCRdb copy is limited to in-frame clones, with some not included. Of 70,000 to 75,000 clones in the sample, 72% were seen once. The sequenced material came from PBMCs. The receptors derive from a woman aged 40 to 50 in good health and CMV-seropositive. The CDR3 runs from the conserved cysteine through the conserved F or W. The order of the fields is J gene, V gene, D gene, clone size, CDR3 DNA, CDR3 protein. The D gene is left open where the match is weak. For some rows the clone size is stated as once, few or many, or as a class when expanded; others skip it.

>TRBJ1-2|TRBV21-1|.|.
TGTGCCAGCAGCAAAGATCTCCCAAGGAGTTGTGATGGCTACACCTTC
CASSKDLPRSCDGYTF
>TRBJ2-2|TRBV30|TRBD2|.
TGTGCCTGGATTAGGGGACTAGCGGGGGGTCTGAACACCGGGGAGCTGTTTTTT
CAWIRGLAGGLNTGELFF
>TRBJ2-5|TRBV2|.|.
TGTGCCAGCAGTGTTACGAGGGTCAGTGAGACCCAGTACTTC
CASSVTRVSETQYF
>TRBJ2-7|TRBV19|TRBD1|.
TGTGCCAGTAGTGCAACAGGGGAAGGCTACGAGCAGTACTTC
CASSATGEGYEQYF
>TRBJ2-1|TRBV14|.|.
TGTGCCAGCAGCCAAGACCCGCCGTGGACGGGACAAGACAATGAGCAGTTCTTC
CASSQDPPWTGQDNEQFF
>TRBJ1-1|TRBV6-6|.|.
TGTGCCAGCAGAGCAAACAGGGAGGGAGCGGAAGCTTTCTTT
CASRANREGAEAFF
>TRBJ1-4|TRBV2|TRBD1|few
TGTGCCAGCAGTCTACAGGGGTTGGGTGATGAAAAACTGTTTTTT
CASSLQGLGDEKLFF
>TRBJ2-7|TRBV6-1|.|few
TGTGCCAGCAGTGAAGACGAGGGAGGTGCCTACGAGCAGTACTTC
CASSEDEGGAYEQYF
>TRBJ2-2|TRBV6-5|TRBD2|.
TGTGCCAGCACGCGGGGGGCCACCGGGGAGCTGTTTTTT
CASTRGATGELFF
>TRBJ2-2|TRBV5-1|TRBD1|.
TGCGCCAGCCAACAGGGGGCGGTAGTCACCGGGGAGCTGTTTTTT
CASQQGAVVTGELFF
>TRBJ1-6|TRBV18|.|.
TGTGCCAGCTCACCCCGTATGGGCGATACCTATAATTCACCCCTCCACTTT
CASSPRMGDTYNSPLHF
>TRBJ1-6|TRBV9|.|.
TGTGCCAGCAGCCCTCGGGACACTGGGAGCTCCTATAATTCACCCCTCCACTTT
CASSPRDTGSSYNSPLHF
>TRBJ2-5|TRBV19|TRBD2|.
TGTGCCAGTAGTACCTTAGCGGGTTTAAGGGAGACCCAGTACTTC
CASSTLAGLRETQYF
>TRBJ2-3|TRBV4-2|TRBD2|.
TGTGCCAGCAGCCAAGAGGGGGCGGGAGGAAGGGATACGCAGTATTTT
CASSQEGAGGRDTQYF
>TRBJ2-1|TRBV2|.|few
TGTGCCAGCAGTTTGGACAGAACCCCCCTTGTGGAGCAGTTCTTC
CASSLDRTPLVEQFF
>TRBJ2-7|TRBV11-3|TRBD1|once
TGTGCCAGCAGCCCCCGACAGGGGGCCTACGAGCAGTACTTC
CASSPRQGAYEQYF
>TRBJ2-7|TRBV6-1|TRBD1|.
TGTGCCAGCACCATGGGAAGGGACAGTTCCTACGAGCAGTACTTC
CASTMGRDSSYEQYF
>TRBJ1-2|TRBV7-8|.|few
TGTGCCAGCAGCCCAATCAGAGCGGGGGCTGGTGGCTACACCTTC
CASSPIRAGAGGYTF
>TRBJ1-6|TRBV19|TRBD1|.
TGTGCCAGTAGTATTTCCTCAGGGGGCGGTTCACCCCTCCACTTT
CASSISSGGGSPLHF
>TRBJ2-7|TRBV11-2|TRBD2|.
TGTGCCAGCAGCCCCATCGGGACTACCTACGAGCAGTACTTC
CASSPIGTTYEQYF
>TRBJ1-2|TRBV29-1|.|.
TGCAGCGGCCGACTCGGGATGGAGTATGGCTACACCTTC
CSGRLGMEYGYTF
>TRBJ2-5|TRBV5-6|TRBD2|few
TGTGCCAGCAGCCTACCCCCCGCGGGGGGGCGGGAGACCCAGTACTTC
CASSLPPAGGRETQYF
>TRBJ2-7|TRBV7-2|TRBD2|.
TGTGCCAGCAGCCAGGCAGCGGGGGGACCTTACGAGCAGTACTTC
CASSQAAGGPYEQYF
>TRBJ1-2|TRBV5-4|.|.
TGTGCCAGCAGCAGCGACAGTTATGGCTACACCTTC
CASSSDSYGYTF
>TRBJ1-5|TRBV19|TRBD1|.
TGTGCCAGTAGTACACAGCCGGGACAGGGTGCGTATAGCAATCAGCCCCAGCATTTT
CASSTQPGQGAYSNQPQHF
>TRBJ2-1|TRBV7-2|TRBD2|.
TGTGCCAGCAGCTTAAATCCGACTAGCGGGGGCCTTTTCTACAATGAGCAGTTCTTC
CASSLNPTSGGLFYNEQFF
>TRBJ2-3|TRBV2|TRBD1|once
TGTGCCAGCAGTGAAGTCTGGCGGACAGGGGAGGCTGATACGCAGTATTTT
CASSEVWRTGEADTQYF
>TRBJ2-3|TRBV4-2|.|.
TGTGCCAGCAGCCAAGATACTCCTAGCGGCACAGATACGCAGTATTTT
CASSQDTPSGTDTQYF
>TRBJ1-1|TRBV7-3|.|.
TGTGCCAGCAGCTTAGGTGGACAAGGGAACACTGAAGCTTTCTTT
CASSLGGQGNTEAFF
>TRBJ2-2|TRBV5-6|.|.
TGTGCCAGCAGCTTTTTTAGGACAGATCGGTTCACCGGGGAGCTGTTTTTT
CASSFFRTDRFTGELFF
>TRBJ2-7|TRBV7-8|.|.
TGTGCCAGCAGCTTGATATTGCAGGAGACAGCCCCTTCCTACGAGCAGTACTTC
CASSLILQETAPSYEQYF
>TRBJ2-7|TRBV6-1|.|.
TGTGCCAGCAGCTCAGCTCGGGTGATAACCTACGAGCAGTACTTC
CASSSARVITYEQYF
>TRBJ2-3|TRBV5-1|.|.
TGCGCCAGCAGCACTAGACCCAGGTCGACAGATACGCAGTATTTT
CASSTRPRSTDTQYF
>TRBJ2-1|TRBV6-6|.|once
TGTGCCAGCAGTTACTCGGCCGGCGGGGTTTACAATGAGCAGTTCTTC
CASSYSAGGVYNEQFF
>TRBJ2-7|TRBV30|.|.
TGTGCCTGGAGTCCCGGCCTCTTGGGGGGCTACGAGCAGTACTTC
CAWSPGLLGGYEQYF
>TRBJ1-2|TRBV6-1|.|medium-sized
TGTGCCAGCACCAGACAAGGGGGAAACTCTGGCTACACCTTC
CASTRQGGNSGYTF
>TRBJ2-5|TRBV7-3|TRBD2|once
TGTGCCAGCAGCTTAGTGGCTAGCGGGGGTTGGGAGACCCAGTACTTC
CASSLVASGGWETQYF
>TRBJ1-5|TRBV7-8|.|.
TGTGCCAGCAGCTTCGAAACAGGGATTAGTAATCAGCCCCAGCATTTT
CASSFETGISNQPQHF
>TRBJ2-2|TRBV5-1|TRBD2|.
TGCGCCAGCAGCTGGGGGGGGGACCACACCGGGGAGCTGTTTTTT
CASSWGGDHTGELFF
>TRBJ1-6|TRBV7-9|.|.
TGTGCCAGCGGTAGCTACTCCAATTCACCCCTCCACTTT
CASGSYSNSPLHF
>TRBJ2-3|TRBV10-3|TRBD2|few
TGTGCCTCTCTTCCTTTGGGGGCTAGCGGGGGGCTCACAGATACGCAGTATTTT
CASLPLGASGGLTDTQYF
>TRBJ2-7|TRBV25-1|.|.
TGTGCCAGCAGTTTCCAAACTCGGCAGGGGCAGTACTTC
CASSFQTRQGQYF
>TRBJ2-3|TRBV6-1|TRBD2|once
TGTGCCAGCAGTGCCACAGCGGGGGGGCAGACAGATACGCAGTATTTT
CASSATAGGQTDTQYF
>TRBJ2-7|TRBV21-1|.|once
TGTGCCAGCAGCAAAAAGGTCGGGCAGGGGCTCTACGAGCAGTACTTC
CASSKKVGQGLYEQYF
>TRBJ2-3|TRBV6-1|TRBD2|.
TGTGCCAGCAGTGGACTAGCGGGAGGAGGCCGTACGCAGTATTTT
CASSGLAGGGRTQYF
>TRBJ2-4|TRBV2|TRBD2|.
TGTGCCACCTCAGTATCCGGGGGGGACATTCAGTACTTC
CATSVSGGDIQYF
>TRBJ1-3|TRBV5-4|.|.
TGTGCCAGCAGTAGAAATCCTTCCCCCTCTGGAAACACCATATATTTT
CASSRNPSPSGNTIYF
>TRBJ1-5|TRBV7-2|.|.
TGTGCCAGCAGCACACAGGTCGATCAGCCCCAGCATTTT
CASSTQVDQPQHF
>TRBJ2-7|TRBV12-5|TRBD2|.
TGTGCTAGTGGTTTGTCCGCGGGGGTATACGAGCAGTACTTC
CASGLSAGVYEQYF
>TRBJ2-3|TRBV6-1|.|.
TGTGCCAGCAGCGAATCGGATACGCAGTATTTT
CASSESDTQYF
>TRBJ1-3|TRBV7-9|.|.
TGTGCCAGCAGCCCTGAGGGAAACACCATATATTTT
CASSPEGNTIYF
>TRBJ1-1|TRBV9|.|few
TGTGCCAGCAGCGCAACGACAGGGAACACTGAAGCTTTCTTT
CASSATTGNTEAFF
>TRBJ2-1|TRBV6-5|TRBD2|many
TGTGCCAGCAGTCCCCGACGGGGGGATAACAATGAGCAGTTCTTC
CASSPRRGDNNEQFF
>TRBJ2-7|TRBV25-1|TRBD2|.
TGTGCCAGCAGTGAAGGCGGGGGAGACTACGAGCAGTACTTC
CASSEGGGDYEQYF